This T cell receptor beta chain is from a study of neurological immune-mediated disorders (dated by TCRdb to the late 2010s). About the study as a whole: Peripheral blood TCR-beta repertoires from HTLV-I-associated myelopathy (HAM/TSP) patients, multiple sclerosis patients and healthy controls were compared by UMI-based sequencing. Longitudinal samples, technical triplicates and paired sorted CD4+ and CD8+ T-cell subsets, alongside PBMC samples, were included among the roughly 97 TCR-beta libraries. The cohort was made up of approximately 71 subjects, consisting of around 15 HAM/TSP patients, roughly 35 multiple sclerosis patients and 20 or so healthy controls.

This clonotype was seen once. Its antigen has not been determined. No much larger clone is present one base from it, and per-base qualities are unavailable. One read is thin evidence. The investigation overall reported the following: TCR clonal expansion was greatest in HAM/TSP patients and smallest in MS patients, who ranked below even healthy controls. Expanded clones from different subjects shared no identical CDR3 amino acid sequences, which suggests that TCR-beta repertoires were private in all groups.

There are 16 amino acids in the CDR3, from cysteine to phenylalanine inclusive. The entry retains the CDR3 DNA only, 48 bases that are in frame from base 1. From the germline V gene (reference sequence), CDR1 is LNHNV and CDR2 is YYDKDF. Cut back by 3 bases and 0 bases, the V and J ends lie 14 bases apart. For the unsorted PBMC libraries, 2 million PBMCs were stored in RNAlater at -80 degrees C until RNA extraction and were used to generate the libraries. Peripheral blood was subjected to Ficoll-Hypaque density gradient centrifugation to isolate PBMCs, which were then cryopreserved in liquid nitrogen. cDNA synthesis used template-switch 5'RACE with a primer carrying a 10-nucleotide random unique molecular identifier tagging each TCR transcript. Each sequencing run produced over 160 million TCR-beta sequences covering 15-18 subjects. Total RNA was extracted with the RNeasy kit. The KAPA Real-time Library Amplification kit was used to amplify TCR-beta VDJ regions with primers for the TCR constant region and the 5'RACE anchor. A first PCR added sample indexes and Illumina adaptors, after which a second PCR increased the library yield. The roughly 650 bp TCR product was size-selected on a 2% E-gel SizeSelection system after Ampure bead purification. Before pooling, library quality was assessed on a Bioanalyzer, concentration was determined with Qubit, and library quantification was performed with the Kapa Library Quantification kit. An Illumina HiSeq 2500 sequenced the libraries paired-end 2 x 150 bp. To increase sequence diversity, roughly 23-30% phiX was spiked into each library pool. The published analysis was carried out like this. Quality-filtered reads were processed with the UMI-based MiGEC pipeline, and over 85% of raw TCR sequences were removed by the MiGEC pipeline during error correction. VDJ genes were aligned to IMGT germline references, and each clonotype was defined by a unique CDR3 amino acid sequence together with V-J genes. Clonal expansion, Shannon diversity, and CDR3 relatedness (CalcPairwiseDistances, ClusterSamples) were evaluated with VDJtools, and phylogenetic trees were built with CLCbio workbench. Using coefficient-of-variation modelling across technical triplicates, the study counted a clone as expanded if it had at least 8 unique UMIs. The public sequencing data were trimmed at Q25 with fastp and processed into clonotypes with MiXCR by TCRdb, which kept only in-frame beta chains. Merged by CDR3 protein, the rows form single entries marked with the most common genes and DNA. TCRdb, not the original authors, processed these V and J calls. This sample has 30,000 to 45,000 distinct CDR3 sequences in its table, and about a tenth of those were observed once. Approximately 7% of the sample goes to the ten largest clones.

This chain joins TRBV15 to TRBJ1-1; the best D guess is TRBD1, with 5 bases matching. This TCR was sampled from a woman aged 25 to 39 with HTLV-1-associated myelopathy (HAM/TSP). The specimen sequenced was PBMCs. The DNA is as follows: TGTGCCACCAGCAGCCCGCGGACAATCGTGAACACTGAAGCTTTCTTT. The resulting protein is CATSSPRTIVNTEAFF.